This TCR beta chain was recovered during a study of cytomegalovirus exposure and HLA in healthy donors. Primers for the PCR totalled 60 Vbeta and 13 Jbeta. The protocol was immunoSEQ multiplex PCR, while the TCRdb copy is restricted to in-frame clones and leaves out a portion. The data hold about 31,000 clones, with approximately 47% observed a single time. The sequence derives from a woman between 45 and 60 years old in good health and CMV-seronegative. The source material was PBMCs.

The CDR3, as DNA: TGTGCCAGCAGAGCCGGGACAGATACGCAGTATTTT. Encoded protein: CASRAGTDTQYF. This chain uses TRBV6-6 with TRBJ2-3; D unresolved. Trimming took 6 bases from V and 3 from J, leaving 7 bases between them. CDR3 length equals 12 residues. Per the germline V gene, CDR1 is MNHNY and CDR2 is SVGAGI (reference sequence).